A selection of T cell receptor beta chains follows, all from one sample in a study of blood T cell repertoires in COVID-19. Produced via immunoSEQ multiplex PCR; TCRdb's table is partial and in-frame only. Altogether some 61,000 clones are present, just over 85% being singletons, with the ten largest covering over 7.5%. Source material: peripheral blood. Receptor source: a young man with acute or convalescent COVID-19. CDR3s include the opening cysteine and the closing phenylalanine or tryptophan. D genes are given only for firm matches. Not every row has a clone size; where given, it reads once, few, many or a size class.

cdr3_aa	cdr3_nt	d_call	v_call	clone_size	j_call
CASRDRAYEQYF	TGTGCCAGCCGGGACAGGGCCTACGAGCAGTACTTC	TRBD1	TRBV28	-	TRBJ2-7
CASSQGSPGVRPQHF	TGTGCCAGCAGCCAAGGCTCTCCGGGAGTTAGGCCCCAGCATTTT	-	TRBV3-1/TRBV3-2	-	TRBJ1-5
CASSLSSSTDTQYF	TGTGCCAGCAGCCTATCATCTAGCACAGATACGCAGTATTTT	-	TRBV7-9	-	TRBJ2-3
CASSYSSVAFF	TGTGCCAGCAGTTACTCTAGCGTGGCTTTCTTT	-	TRBV6-5	-	TRBJ1-1
CASSWGLAVNTGELFF	TGCGCCAGCAGCTGGGGACTAGCGGTAAACACCGGGGAGCTGTTTTTT	TRBD2	TRBV5-1	-	TRBJ2-2
CASRRQGGIIGYTF	TGTGCCAGCAGGCGACAGGGGGGGATAATTGGCTACACCTTC	TRBD1	TRBV28	-	TRBJ1-2
CASSSVRMDEKLFF	TGTGCCAGCAGTTCGGTCAGGATGGATGAAAAACTGTTTTTT	-	TRBV6-6	-	TRBJ1-4
CASSSGPASEQYF	TGTGCCAGCAGTTCAGGGCCGGCGAGCGAGCAGTACTTC	-	TRBV7-2	-	TRBJ2-7
CASSKDEGASSGNTIYF	TGTGCCAGCAGCAAAGACGAGGGGGCGAGCTCTGGAAACACCATATATTTT	-	TRBV21-1	-	TRBJ1-3
CASSTVPVGNTIYF	TGTGCCAGCAGTACAGTCCCCGTTGGAAACACCATATATTTT	-	TRBV6-5	few	TRBJ1-3
CASSSGQHTGELFF	TGTGCCAGCAGTTCGGGACAACATACCGGGGAGCTGTTTTTT	-	TRBV27	-	TRBJ2-2
CASSFGLAGYNEQFF	TGTGCCAGTAGCTTCGGACTAGCGGGATACAATGAGCAGTTCTTC	TRBD2	TRBV19	-	TRBJ2-1
CASFGGGLPYEQYF	TGTGCCAGTTTCGGGGGAGGGCTCCCTTACGAGCAGTACTTC	TRBD2	TRBV28	once	TRBJ2-7
CASKSGDSLFEQYF	TGTGCCAGCAAATCTGGCGACTCTCTGTTCGAGCAGTACTTC	-	TRBV2	-	TRBJ2-7
CASSPMANTEAFF	TGTGCCAGCTCACCGATGGCGAACACTGAAGCTTTCTTT	-	TRBV18	-	TRBJ1-1
CATSDSHREKLFF	TGTGCCACCAGTGATTCGCATCGGGAAAAACTGTTTTTT	-	TRBV24-1	-	TRBJ1-4
CASSIGYGSYEQYF	TGTGCCAGTAGTATTGGGTACGGGAGCTACGAGCAGTACTTC	-	TRBV19	-	TRBJ2-7
CASSIMAAGKQFF	TGTGCCAGTAGTATAATGGCGGCGGGAAAACAGTTCTTC	-	TRBV19	-	TRBJ2-1
CASSDSPSSPLHF	TGTGCCAGCAGTGATTCGCCGAGCTCACCCCTCCACTTT	-	TRBV25-1	-	TRBJ1-6
CASSLSQQEQFF	TGTGCCAGCAGCCTCAGTCAACAGGAGCAGTTCTTC	-	TRBV7-9	once	TRBJ2-1
CASSSSYQGSYGYTF	TGTGCCAGCAGCTCCAGTTACCAGGGGTCCTATGGCTACACCTTC	-	TRBV9	-	TRBJ1-2
CASSYGGQTGELFF	TGTGCCAGCAGTTACGGAGGGCAGACCGGGGAGCTGTTTTTT	-	TRBV6-2/TRBV6-3	-	TRBJ2-2
CASSQNAGSGRAGANTQYF	TGCGCCAGCAGCCAGAATGCTGGTAGCGGGAGGGCGGGGGCTAATACGCAGTATTTT	TRBD2	TRBV4-3	-	TRBJ2-3
CASSLDSNSPLHF	TGTGCCAGCAGCTTAGACAGTAATTCACCCCTCCACTTT	-	TRBV7-9	-	TRBJ1-6
CASSLQGRSGANVLTF	TGTGCCAGCAGTTTGCAGGGGCGTTCTGGGGCCAACGTCCTGACTTTC	-	TRBV5-6	once	TRBJ2-6
CASSFARSIVDEQFF	TGCGCCAGCAGCTTCGCTCGGTCAATTGTCGATGAGCAGTTCTTC	-	TRBV5-1	-	TRBJ2-1